This entry lists 18 T cell receptor beta chains sequenced from one sample in a study of blood T cell repertoires in COVID-19. Assay: immunoSEQ multiplex PCR; the TCRdb copy retains only in-frame clones and omits some. This table holds tens of thousands of clones, about nine tenths found once. The sequencing sample was made of peripheral blood. These TCRs come from a male donor with acute or convalescent COVID-19.

This rearrangement joins TRBV15 to TRBJ1-6; D is unresolved. Germline assignment: CDR1 LNHNV and CDR2 YYDKDF (reference sequence). The CDR3 is 14 residues long. The V gene lost 0 bases and the J gene lost 10 bases, with 10 bases spanning the gap. CDR3 nucleotide sequence: TGTGCCACCAGCAGAGATCGGGGTGGGTCACCCCTCCACTTT. It specifies CATSRDRGGSPLHF.

This CDR3 is CATSRDGLASGGANEQFF. The CDR3 nucleotides read TGTGCCACCAGCAGAGATGGTTTGGCTAGCGGGGGGGCAAATGAGCAGTTCTTC. V and J are TRBV15 and TRBJ2-1, with TRBD2 identical over 12 bases. This CDR3 spans 18 amino acids. J was trimmed by 7 bases and V by 0 bases; bases with no gene match: 10. Germline V gene sequence: CDR1 LNHNV, CDR2 YYDKDF (reference sequence).

This clone was seen a handful of times. This chain connects TRBV6-1 to TRBJ1-6, with 7 nucleotides matching TRBD1. Trimming removed 3 bases from V and 1 base from J; junction bases left unmatched: 3. This CDR3 contains 16 residues. Germline V gene lookup returns CDR1 MNHNS and CDR2 SASEGT. CDR3 sequence (DNA): TGTGCCAGCAGTGACGAGACAGGGTCCTATAATTCACCCCTCCACTTT. The encoded protein is CASSDETGSYNSPLHF.

This chain uses TRBV19 with TRBJ2-7; D gene uncertain. Germline loops: CDR1 LNHDA, CDR2 SQIVND (reference sequence). The V end was cut by 6 bases, the J end by 5 bases, with 23 bases between. The CDR3 extends over 16 amino acids. This chain's CDR3 is CASRLHLLADDHEQYF. CDR3 nucleotides: TGTGCCAGTAGGTTGCATCTCTTAGCAGACGACCACGAGCAGTACTTC.

The chain links TRBV5-4 to TRBJ1-6, with D unresolved. Germline V gene sequence: CDR1 SGHNT, CDR2 YYREEE (reference sequence). Trimming shortened V by 0 bases and J by 7 bases, and 11 bases separated the two germline ends. The CDR3 length is 15 residues. This CDR3 is CASSLGALYNSPLHF. In DNA, the CDR3 is TGTGCCAGCAGCTTGGGGGCGTTGTACAATTCACCCCTCCACTTT.

V usage is TRBV30 and J usage is TRBJ2-2, with 9 bases identical to TRBD1. The J segment lost 4 bases and the V segment lost 8 bases, leaving 8 bases of the junction unmatched. This CDR3 is 14 amino acids long. Germline-derived CDR1 and CDR2 are GTSNPN and SVGIG (reference sequence). CDR3 sequence reads: CAGGDRAGTGELFF. The CDR3 DNA is TGTGCCGGGGGGGACAGGGCGGGCACCGGGGAGCTGTTTTTT.

The chain has TRBV3-1 (or the pseudogene TRBV3-2) and TRBJ1-1, with D perhaps TRBD1 (5 bases). The germline V and J ends were trimmed by 4 bases and 5 bases, with 17 bases remaining between them. The V gene's germline CDR1 is LGHDT and CDR2 YNNKEL (reference sequence). CDR3 length equals 15 residues. The CDR3 DNA is TGTGCCAGCAGCCTACGGGCCGGGGGGGATACTGAAGCTTTCTTT. Protein sequence: CASSLRAGGDTEAFF.

The rearrangement links TRBV29-1 to TRBJ2-3; unclear D gene. CDR3 length: 11 residues. Germline V gives CDR1 SQVTM, CDR2 ANQGSEA. V gave up 6 bases and J gave up 5 bases, with 9 bases separating them. CDR3 coding DNA: TGCAGCGTCCCCGTCGGAGATACGCAGTATTTT. This encodes CSVPVGDTQYF.

This chain links TRBV5-4 with TRBJ2-7, with D uncertain. In germline, CDR1 is SGHNT, CDR2 YYREEE (reference sequence). Trimming shortened V by 4 bases and J by 5 bases, and 16 bases separated the two germline ends. The CDR3 has 14 residues. This chain's CDR3 is CASSGPTAGNEQYF. The CDR3 coding sequence is TGTGCCAGCAGCGGGCCTACAGCAGGCAACGAGCAGTACTTC.

V and J are TRBV11-2 and TRBJ1-4, with 9 bases identical to TRBD1. V dropped 3 bases and J dropped 2; count of bases not matched to a gene: 1. The germline V gene encodes CDR1 SGHAT and CDR2 FQNNGV. The CDR3 has 15 residues. The CDR3 nucleotides are TGTGCCAGCAGCTTGACAGGGGGGACTAATGAAAAACTGTTTTTT. It encodes CASSLTGGTNEKLFF.

The chain combines TRBV27 with TRBJ2-1, with TRBD2 matching over 8 bases. CDR3 length: 14 amino acids. CDR1 MNHEY and CDR2 SMNVEV come from the germline V gene (reference sequence). V shed 5 bases, J shed 8 bases, and the junction held 8 bases outside the gene matches. As DNA, the CDR3 is TGTGCCAGCAGTCCGAGGACTAGCCGCCATGAGCAGTTCTTC. Protein sequence: CASSPRTSRHEQFF.

The chain couples TRBV6-5 to TRBJ1-6; TRBD1 aligns across 8 bases. Germline-derived CDR1 and CDR2 are MNHEY and SVGAGI. The CDR3 is 15 amino acids. V lost 8 bases and J lost 5; bases outside the gene matches: 8. In DNA, the CDR3 is TGTGCCAGCCGAGCTGACAGGGGCGATAATTCACCCCTCCACTTT. Translated, it gives CASRADRGDNSPLHF.

The V and J genes are TRBV20-1 and TRBJ2-3, with 12 bases fitting TRBD2. After removal of 3 bases from V and 5 bases from J, the junction contained 6 bases not matched to a gene. Germline CDR1 is DFQATT and CDR2 is SNEGSKA (reference sequence). The CDR3 spans 15 residues. The CDR3 nucleotides are TGCAGTGCTAGTCTAGGACTAGCGGGGCTAGATACGCAGTATTTT. Translating it yields CSASLGLAGLDTQYF.

The rearrangement links TRBV14 to TRBJ2-7; the D is unclear. The CDR3 has 12 amino acids. The germline V gene encodes CDR1 SGHDN and CDR2 FVKESK. Trimming removed 2 bases at V and 4 bases at J, with 6 bases between. The CDR3 spells CASSQNSYEQYF. CDR3 bases: TGTGCCAGCAGCCAAAATAGTTACGAGCAGTACTTC.

The chain employs TRBV25-1 and TRBJ2-3, with D possibly being TRBD2 (7 bases). The CDR3 is 15 amino acids. Trimming left V 4 bases short and J 0 bases short, with 11 bases between. The V gene's germline CDR1 is MGHDK and CDR2 SYGVNS. The CDR3 region is CASSGWGGSTDTQYF. In DNA, the CDR3 is TGTGCCAGCAGTGGGTGGGGGGGCAGCACAGATACGCAGTATTTT.

The V gene is TRBV19, the J gene TRBJ1-2; TRBD1 matches 7 bases. Trimming removed 4 bases from V and 6 bases from J; junction bases left unmatched: 14. The CDR3 is 16 residues long. Germline CDR1 LNHDA, CDR2 SQIVND (reference sequence). The CDR3 DNA is TGTGCCAGTAGTACCCTTAACGAACAGGGGACCAATGGCTACACCTTC. Its protein is CASSTLNEQGTNGYTF.

Only a few counts were recorded for this clone. This rearrangement joins TRBV19 to TRBJ1-5; 11 nucleotides align to TRBD1. This CDR3 is 16 amino acids long. The junction had 12 bases not matched to a gene; V was cut back by 7 bases and J by 7 bases. Germline loops: CDR1 LNHDA, CDR2 SQIVND (reference sequence). The CDR3 loop reads CASNEWGTGGGQPQHF. The CDR3 bases are TGTGCCAGTAACGAGTGGGGGACAGGGGGAGGGCAGCCCCAGCATTTT. The variable domain in full, with the rest retrieved from reference TRBV19 and TRBJ1-5, is DGGITQSPKYLFRKEGQNVTLSCEQNLNHDAMYWYRQDPGQGLRLIYYSQIVNDFQKGDIAEGYSVSREKKESFPLTVTSAQKNPTAFYLCASNEWGTGGGQPQHFGDGTRLSIL.

The rearrangement joins TRBV6-5 to TRBJ1-6; the match to TRBD1 covers 9 bases. V dropped 6 bases and J dropped 12; count of bases not matched to a gene: 12. CDR1 is MNHEY, CDR2 SVGAGI, per germline. This CDR3 region has 15 residues. This CDR3 is CASSITGTGPLPLHF. CDR3 nucleotide sequence: TGTGCCAGCAGCATCACCGGGACAGGGCCCCTACCCCTCCACTTT.